This T cell receptor beta chain came from a study of identical twins. General study results and limits: There was more out-of-frame TCR alpha sharing in monozygotic twins than models estimated. Partly confounded zero-insertion analyses could result from invariant MAIT and iNKT cells. There were fewer insertions in abundant cord blood beta clonotypes, but memory repertoires showed no such pattern.

Of note for this clonotype: Its antigen is unidentified.

The length of the CDR3 is 15 residues. Germline V gives CDR1 LGHDT, CDR2 YNNKEL (reference sequence). Deletions cut 2 bases from V and 2 bases from J, with 13 bases between. TCRdb fed the 5' RACE reads into MiXCR, producing one record per CDR3 protein. Here the sample spans 1.5 million or so distinct CDR3 sequences, 32% being singletons. All donors were healthy Caucasians. This sequence was found in a newborn girl in good health. Sequenced: cord blood. The chain recombines TRBV3-1 with TRBJ2-7; the D gene is possibly TRBD2 (6 bases). CDR3 DNA sequence: TGTGCCAGCAGCCAATTAAGCGGGTGGACCTACGAGCAGTACTTC. Amino acid sequence: CASSQLSGWTYEQYF.